A single sample is the source of the 32 T cell receptor beta chains below, sequenced in a study of chemoradiotherapy in HPV16-positive cancers. Using immunoSEQ multiplex PCR, the repertoire was profiled, and TCRdb retains in-frame clones only, with some absent. The table lists fewer than 40,000 clones, around 92% of them singletons. The sequences come from blood, collected from a patient who underwent chemoradiotherapy. The receptors were gathered from a human donor with HPV-associated anogenital cancer.

The V gene is TRBV6-1, the J gene TRBJ1-3, with unresolved D. The CDR3 spans 12 residues. CDR1 and CDR2 (germline): MNHNS, SASEGT. The V end was cut by 7 bases, the J end by 3 bases, with 7 bases between. DNA for the CDR3: TGTGCCAGCACCTTGTATGGAAACACCATATATTTT. This gives the protein CASTLYGNTIYF.

V usage is TRBV5-1 and J usage is TRBJ2-5; D might be TRBD2 (5 bases). V gave up 4 bases and J gave up 5 bases, with 12 bases separating them. The CDR3 has 13 amino acids. Germline V lookup: CDR1 SGHRS, CDR2 YFSETQ. This CDR3 reads CASSPKGGETQYF. The CDR3 DNA is TGCGCCAGCAGCCCCAAGGGCGGGGAGACCCAGTACTTC.

This chain's CDR3 is CAWSVLGMVAEAFF. The CDR3, as DNA: TGTGCCTGGAGTGTACTGGGGATGGTAGCTGAAGCTTTCTTT. The J gene is TRBJ1-1, the V gene TRBV30; D is ambiguous. The CDR3 is 14 residues long. V lost 0 bases to trimming and J lost 6 bases, with 14 bases between them. Germline V CDR1 and CDR2: GTSNPN, SVGIG (reference sequence).

This rearrangement joins TRBV19 to TRBJ1-1, with TRBD1 matching 9 bases. Unmatched junction bases numbered 5, after V lost 6 bases and J lost 6 bases. Germline assignment: CDR1 LNHDA and CDR2 SQIVND (reference sequence). CDR3 size: 13 residues. The CDR3: CASRVDRGPEAFF. CDR3 in DNA: TGTGCCAGTAGAGTGGACAGGGGTCCTGAAGCTTTCTTT.

The chain has TRBV30 and TRBJ2-2; D not resolved. V dropped 7 bases and J dropped 4 bases, with 16 bases sitting between them. The CDR3 loop spans 14 amino acids. The germline CDR1 and CDR2 sequences are GTSNPN and SVGIG (reference sequence). In nucleotides, the CDR3 is TGTGCCTTCAAGCGACCAAGTTCCACCGGGGAGCTGTTTTTT. Amino acid sequence: CAFKRPSSTGELFF.

This chain connects TRBV18 to TRBJ2-7; D call uncertain. Germline lookup yields CDR1 KGHSH and CDR2 LQKENI. The CDR3 loop spans 14 amino acids. V was shortened by 3 bases and J by 3 bases, with 12 bases between the two germline ends. The CDR3 spells CASSPGTENYEQYF. CDR3 in DNA: TGTGCCAGCTCACCGGGAACCGAGAACTACGAGCAGTACTTC.

DNA of the CDR3: TGTGCCAGCAGCTCTTGGGACAGGGACAATGAGCAGTTCTTC. The encoded protein is CASSSWDRDNEQFF. The chain uses TRBV7-7 and TRBJ2-1; TRBD1 aligns across 9 bases. The CDR3 consists of 14 residues. Trimming took 4 bases from V and 5 from J; bases not matched to a gene: 3. Per germline, CDR1 SSHAT and CDR2 FNYEAQ (reference sequence).

The chain joins TRBV5-5 to TRBJ1-1, with a weak D call TRBD1 (5 bases). This CDR3 has 13 amino acids. Per the germline V gene, CDR1 is SGHKS and CDR2 is YYEKEE (reference sequence). V was clipped by 0 bases and J by 7 bases, with 10 bases between them. CDR3 sequence: CASSLEGLGEAFF. The CDR3 bases are TGTGCCAGCAGCTTGGAGGGGTTGGGTGAAGCTTTCTTT.

The chain has TRBV9 and TRBJ1-5; 7 bases are a match to TRBD1. CDR3 length equals 16 residues. The germline V gene has CDR1 SGDLS and CDR2 YYNGEE. With 3 bases clipped from V and 1 base from J, the junction kept 7 bases outside the gene matches. The CDR3 spells CASSARGELSNQPQHF. In DNA, the CDR3 is TGTGCCAGCAGCGCCAGGGGGGAACTGAGCAATCAGCCCCAGCATTTT.

J is TRBJ2-7 and V is TRBV10-3; 9 nucleotides line up with TRBD1. CDR1 is ENHRY, CDR2 SYGVKD, per germline. The CDR3 spans 15 residues. V shed 4 bases and J 2 bases; nucleotides not matched to a gene: 6. The CDR3 region has the DNA TGTGCCATCAGTGTTTGGGACAGGGAAACCTACGAGCAGTACTTC. This encodes CAISVWDRETYEQYF.

Worth noting for this clone: An end of the junction does not agree with germline; a read error may underlie this. This sequence joins TRBV15 and TRBJ1-2; D uncertain. The germline V gene has CDR1 LNHNV and CDR2 YYDKDF (reference sequence). The CDR3 is made up of 14 amino acids. DNA for the CDR3: TGTGCCACCAGCAGAGTTCTCCTCCTAAGCCCTCTCTCCTTC. It translates to CATSRVLLLSPLSF.

The chain employs TRBV9 and TRBJ2-2; 8 nucleotides line up with TRBD1. Germline V lookup: CDR1 SGDLS, CDR2 YYNGEE. This CDR3 has 16 amino acids. J was trimmed by 4 bases and V by 1 base; bases with no gene match: 6. CDR3 sequence (DNA): TGTGCCAGCAGCGTAACCAGGGGGCTGAGCACCGGGGAGCTGTTTTTT. This sequence encodes CASSVTRGLSTGELFF.

V and J are TRBV5-4 and TRBJ2-5; 9 nucleotides agree with TRBD1. The J call may be mistaken, given a closer DNA end match to TRBJ2-7. The CDR3 is 15 amino acids. CDR1 and CDR2 (germline): SGHNT, YYREEE (reference sequence). CDR3 coding DNA: TGTGCCAGCAGCTTGGACAGGGGGCGCGGCTACGAGCAGTACTTC. It yields the protein CASSLDRGRGYEQYF.

V usage is TRBV19 and J usage is TRBJ1-2; 7 bases are a match to TRBD1. The CDR3 spans 14 residues. The J segment lost 5 bases and the V segment lost 5 bases, leaving 8 bases of the junction unmatched. Germline V gene lookup returns CDR1 LNHDA and CDR2 SQIVND (reference sequence). The CDR3 sequence: CASSSNTGVYGYTF. The CDR3 DNA reads as TGTGCCAGTAGTTCTAATACAGGGGTATATGGCTACACCTTC.

This clone was observed a single time. The chain is built from TRBV18 and TRBJ1-2, with TRBD1 identical over 8 bases. The junction had 3 bases not matched to a gene; V was cut back by 4 bases and J by 2 bases. The CDR3 is made up of 14 amino acids. Germline lookup yields CDR1 KGHSH and CDR2 LQKENI. CDR3 nucleotides: TGTGCCAGCTCACTTGGACAGGGCAACTATGGCTACACCTTC. It yields the protein CASSLGQGNYGYTF.

The CDR3 protein is CASSIRGVLIGQPQHF. CDR3 in DNA: TGTGCCAGTAGTATACGGGGTGTTTTAATAGGTCAGCCCCAGCATTTT. This sequence joins TRBV19 and TRBJ1-5, with no clear D. The V and J ends lost 2 bases and 6 bases respectively, with 17 bases between them. Germline loops: CDR1 LNHDA, CDR2 SQIVND (reference sequence). This CDR3 spans 16 amino acids.

The chain recombines TRBV7-8 with TRBJ2-5; the match to TRBD2 covers 7 bases. V lost 1 base to trimming and J lost 6 bases; unmatched junction nucleotides: 14. This CDR3 is 17 amino acids long. Germline assignment: CDR1 SGHVS and CDR2 FQNEAQ. This chain's CDR3 is CASSLGLRASGIKTQYF. In DNA, the CDR3 is TGTGCCAGCAGCTTAGGGTTGAGAGCTAGCGGTATAAAGACCCAGTACTTC.

CDR3 loop: CASSLAGGPSYEQYF. CDR3 coding DNA: TGTGCCAGCAGCTTGGCGGGGGGGCCGTCCTACGAGCAGTACTTC. The chain combines TRBV7-6 with TRBJ2-7, with 9 bases aligning to TRBD2. Trimming took 3 bases from V and 1 from J; bases not matched to a gene: 4. The germline V gene has CDR1 SGHVS and CDR2 FNYEAQ. There are 15 residues in the CDR3.

The chain links TRBV7-3 to TRBJ2-3; no clear D gene. The CDR3 is 14 residues long. CDR1 and CDR2 (germline): SGHTA, FQGTGA. V was shortened by 6 bases and J by 2 bases, with 12 bases between the two germline ends. CDR3 in amino acids: CASSFQPHTDTQYF. CDR3 bases: TGTGCCAGCAGTTTCCAACCACACACAGATACGCAGTATTTT.

This clone occurred once. V usage is TRBV29-1 and J usage is TRBJ1-1; no clear D gene. This CDR3 comprises 13 residues. V was trimmed by 3 bases and J by 0 bases, leaving 8 bases between them. Germline lookup yields CDR1 SQVTM and CDR2 ANQGSEA. Here the CDR3 reads CSVEYSMNTEAFF. CDR3 in DNA: TGCAGCGTTGAGTATAGCATGAACACTGAAGCTTTCTTT.

The chain couples TRBV9 to TRBJ1-6; D unclear. Germline lookup yields CDR1 SGDLS and CDR2 YYNGEE. The CDR3 has 13 residues. Trimming shortened V by 0 bases and J by 7 bases, and 5 bases separated the two germline ends. CDR3 amino acids: CASSVGANSPLHF. The CDR3 region has the DNA TGTGCCAGCAGCGTAGGGGCCAATTCACCCCTCCACTTT. Drawing the rest from reference TRBV9 and TRBJ1-6, the complete variable domain is DSGVTQTPKHLITATGQRVTLRCSPRSGDLSVYWYQQSLDQGLQFLIQYYNGEERAKGNILERFSAQQFPDLHSELNLSSLELGDSALYFCASSVGANSPLHFGNGTRLTVT.

This clone was picked up one time. The rearrangement uses TRBV6-6 and TRBJ2-7, with 9 bases fitting TRBD1. Germline trimming cut 6 bases from V and 4 bases from J; bases unmatched to any gene: 13. CDR1 MNHNY and CDR2 SVGAGI come from the germline V gene (reference sequence). CDR3 size: 16 residues. CDR3 DNA: TGTGCCAGCAGCCCCCACCCGGGACAGGGTGCTTACGAGCAGTACTTC. Its translation: CASSPHPGQGAYEQYF.

The genes are TRBV12-5 and TRBJ1-1; 7 bases align to TRBD1. This CDR3 contains 13 residues. V lost 8 bases and J lost 0; bases outside the gene matches: 3. Germline V gene lookup returns CDR1 LGHNT and CDR2 FRNRAP. Here the CDR3 DNA reads TGTGCTAGTAAACAGGGGCTGAACACTGAAGCTTTCTTT. Amino acids: CASKQGLNTEAFF.

This clone was seen once. This chain links TRBV30 with TRBJ1-1; D not certain. Looked up from germline, CDR1 is GTSNPN and CDR2 is SVGIG (reference sequence). This CDR3 spans 14 amino acids. V was pared by 4 bases and J by 14 bases, with 26 bases between. The CDR3: CAWIRSNSISLSFF. CDR3 nucleotide sequence: TGTGCCTGGATACGAAGTAACTCCATAAGTCTGTCCTTCTTT.

The gene calls are TRBV27 and TRBJ1-5, with D unresolved. CDR3 size: 15 residues. Trimming pared 2 bases from V and 6 bases from J, leaving 14 bases between. Germline values: CDR1 MNHEY, CDR2 SMNVEV (reference sequence). The CDR3 loop is CASSLTRAPGQPQHF. In DNA, the CDR3 is TGTGCCAGCAGTTTAACAAGGGCCCCCGGTCAGCCCCAGCATTTT.

J is TRBJ1-2 and V is TRBV5-1; 7 bases fit TRBD1. With 5 bases clipped from V and 3 bases from J, the junction kept 19 bases outside the gene matches. CDR1 is SGHRS and CDR2 is YFSETQ in the germline V gene. The length of the CDR3 is 18 residues. CDR3 in amino acids: CASRENQITLTGDYGYTF. The CDR3 bases are TGCGCCAGCAGGGAAAACCAAATTACGCTCACAGGGGACTATGGCTACACCTTC.

The V and J genes are TRBV7-2 and TRBJ2-1; 7 nucleotides align to TRBD1. The CDR3 is 15 amino acids. Trimming at V came to 4 bases and at J to 4 bases, leaving 7 bases not matched to a gene. Germline V gives CDR1 SGHTA, CDR2 FQGNSA. The CDR3 sequence: CASSSFGQEYNEQFF. The CDR3 DNA sequence: TGTGCCAGCAGCTCGTTTGGACAGGAATACAATGAGCAGTTCTTC. The full variable domain, in which reference TRBV7-2 and TRBJ2-1 provide the parts outside the CDR3, is GAGVSQSPSNKVTEKGKDVELRCDPISGHTALYWYRQSLGQGLEFLIYFQGNSAPDKSGLPSDRFSAERTGGSVSTLTIQRTQQEDSAVYLCASSSFGQEYNEQFFGPGTRLTVL.

The V call is TRBV4-2, the J call TRBJ1-1; D might be TRBD1 (6 bases). The CDR3 sequence is 15 residues long. Germline V gene sequence: CDR1 LGHNA, CDR2 YNFKEQ. Trimming pared 0 bases from V and 11 bases from J, leaving 19 bases between. As DNA, the CDR3 is TGTGCCAGCAGCCAAGATCAAACAGGGATGCAAGCCGCTTTCTTT. It specifies CASSQDQTGMQAAFF.

This chain links TRBV7-6 with TRBJ1-1; tentatively, D is TRBD1 (6 bases). The CDR3 contains 14 residues. Looked up from germline, CDR1 is SGHVS and CDR2 is FNYEAQ. V lost 5 bases and J lost 4, with 14 bases in between. The CDR3 loop reads CASSPRRGGTEAFF. The CDR3 bases are TGTGCCAGCAGCCCTCGCAGGGGTGGCACTGAAGCTTTCTTT.

J is TRBJ2-2 and V is TRBV6-6; D might be TRBD1 (6 bases). V dropped 0 bases and J dropped 4 bases, with 9 bases sitting between them. This CDR3 spans 15 amino acids. CDR1 is MNHNY and CDR2 is SVGAGI in the germline V gene (reference sequence). CDR3 protein: CASSYSAGVTGELFF. The CDR3 DNA follows: TGTGCCAGCAGTTACTCGGCAGGGGTCACCGGGGAGCTGTTTTTT.

The chain uses TRBV6-1 and TRBJ1-3; D is undetermined. Germline values: CDR1 MNHNS, CDR2 SASEGT. The CDR3 spans 13 residues. V was shortened by 10 bases and J by 1 base, with 11 bases between the two germline ends. The CDR3 DNA follows: TGTGCCACCCCAGGCAGGTCTGGAAACACCATATATTTT. Amino acid sequence: CATPGRSGNTIYF.

The chain employs TRBV27 and TRBJ2-7, with TRBD1 identical over 9 bases. Looked up from germline, CDR1 is MNHEY and CDR2 is SMNVEV (reference sequence). There are 15 residues in the CDR3. Losses at the gene ends were 6 bases for V and 3 bases for J; bases not matched to a gene: 9. The CDR3 DNA follows: TGTGCCAGCAGCCCTAGGGGGACAGGGCGCTACGAGCAGTACTTC. This sequence encodes CASSPRGTGRYEQYF.